Below, 28 T cell receptor beta chains from the same sample are listed, as sequenced in a study of T cell repertoires in cytomegalovirus infection. Their antigens remain unidentified. Using its own MiXCR run on the reads, TCRdb lists one record per CDR3 protein. The sample lists approximately 990,000 distinct CDR3 sequences, approximately 31% occurring once. The material sequenced was cultured CD8+ T cells from PBMCs, taken from culture after CMV antigen stimulation. These receptors were collected from a human donor in good health (CMV status not recorded). Some clones in this sample may be carry-over from other donors' samples.

V and J are TRBV6-2 or TRBV6-3 and TRBJ2-3; 9 nucleotides align to TRBD1. Germline-derived CDR1 and CDR2 are MNHEY and SVGEGT. This CDR3 contains 14 residues. The V segment lost 11 bases and the J segment 4 bases; nucleotides outside the gene matches: 10. CDR3 bases: TGTGCCCGCCGTACAGGGGGCTCGGCAGATACGCAGTATTTT. It translates to CARRTGGSADTQYF.

V gene TRBV27 combines with J gene TRBJ2-3, with D perhaps assigned TRBD1 or TRBD2 (6 bases each). Germline V gene data show CDR1 as MNHEY and CDR2 as SMNVEV (reference sequence). CDR3 length equals 15 residues. Deletions cut 2 bases from V and 2 bases from J, with 11 bases between. In DNA, the CDR3 is TGTGCCAGCAGTTTAACGGGGGCGACCACAGATACGCAGTATTTT. Encoded protein: CASSLTGATTDTQYF.

DNA for the CDR3: TGCAGCGTTGACCTGGGGACTGATGGATGGAATACGCAGTATTTT. This sequence encodes CSVDLGTDGWNTQYF. This rearrangement joins TRBV29-1 to TRBJ2-3; D may be TRBD2 (6 bases). The ends were cut back, 3 bases at V and 7 bases at J, with 20 bases in the middle. Germline CDR1 reads SQVTM; CDR2 reads ANQGSEA. This CDR3 contains 15 residues.

This rearrangement joins TRBV5-1 to TRBJ1-2; D call uncertain. V was clipped by 1 base and J by 0 bases, with 13 bases between them. This CDR3 region has 16 residues. Germline loops: CDR1 SGHRS, CDR2 YFSETQ. The CDR3 spells CASSLRPQDPNYGYTF. The CDR3 bases are TGCGCCAGCAGCTTGAGGCCTCAAGATCCTAACTATGGCTACACCTTC.

This clonotype was observed a few times. The genes are TRBV3-1 and TRBJ2-1; 8 nucleotides align to TRBD2. This CDR3 contains 17 residues. CDR1 and CDR2 (germline): LGHDT, YNNKEL (reference sequence). After removal of 4 bases from V and 9 bases from J, the junction contained 17 bases not matched to a gene. This chain's CDR3 is CASSRQLIGGAFGEQFF. As DNA, the CDR3 is TGTGCCAGCAGCCGACAACTTATCGGGGGGGCATTCGGTGAGCAGTTCTTC.

The chain uses TRBV7-6 and TRBJ2-3; tentative D call: TRBD2 (7 bases). The germline V gene has CDR1 SGHVS and CDR2 FNYEAQ. Deletions cut 1 base from V and 5 bases from J, with 19 bases between. The CDR3 spans 17 residues. CDR3 nucleotide sequence: TGTGCCAGCAGCTTAGAGGGACTCGGGGGGCCGGGAGATACGCAGTATTTT. This gives the protein CASSLEGLGGPGDTQYF.

This clonotype was seen ten or more times. The CDR3 region is CSARDSEGAYYGYTF. CDR3 nucleotide sequence: TGCAGTGCTAGAGATTCGGAGGGGGCGTATTATGGCTACACCTTC. The chain uses TRBV20-1 and TRBJ1-2, with 7 bases that match TRBD1. The ends lost 0 bases at V and 5 bases at J; junction bases unmatched: 9. The CDR3 has 15 amino acids. From germline, CDR1 is DFQATT and CDR2 SNEGSKA (reference sequence).

There are many counts of this clonotype. The chain joins TRBV7-2 to TRBJ2-1, with TRBD1 as a possible D gene (6 bases). Germline V lookup: CDR1 SGHTA, CDR2 FQGNSA. CDR3 length: 15 residues. V was clipped by 2 bases and J by 7 bases, with 15 bases between them. CDR3 sequence (DNA): TGTGCCAGCAGCTTAAGGGACCAGGGGAGAAATGAGCAGTTCTTC. It yields the protein CASSLRDQGRNEQFF.

This chain links TRBV12-3 or TRBV12-4 with TRBJ2-2; TRBD2 is a possible D gene (6 bases). With 7 bases removed from V and 6 bases from J, the gap between germline ends came to 15 bases. This CDR3 is 14 amino acids long. CDR3 nucleotides: TGTGCCAGCAACCCGGGCTGGGGGGCCGGGGAGCTGTTTTTT. This sequence encodes CASNPGWGAGELFF.

This clonotype turned up a few times. CDR3 DNA sequence: TGTGCCAGCAGCTTAGTACTAGCGGGGGGTAATGAGCAGTTCTTC. The encoded protein is CASSLVLAGGNEQFF. The V gene is TRBV7-6, the J gene TRBJ2-1, with 12 bases that match TRBD2. CDR3 length equals 15 residues. The germline gives CDR1 SGHVS, CDR2 FNYEAQ. Trimming at V came to 1 base and at J to 7 bases, leaving 2 bases not matched to a gene. Using reference TRBV7-6 and TRBJ2-1 for the parts outside the CDR3, the full variable domain is GAGVSQSPRYKVTKRGQDVALRCDPISGHVSLYWYRQALGQGPEFLTYFNYEAQQDKSGLPNDRFSAERPEGSISTLTIQRTEQRDSAMYRCASSLVLAGGNEQFFGPGTRLTVL.

This clonotype was picked up a small number of times. This may come from a read error, since a much larger clone is one base off. The chain uses TRBV13 and TRBJ2-3; the D call may be TRBD1 or TRBD2 (6 bases each). There are 14 residues in the CDR3. Trimming pared 1 base from V and 5 bases from J, leaving 10 bases between. CDR1 and CDR2 (germline): PRHDT, FYEKMQ (reference sequence). DNA of the CDR3: TGTGCCAGCAGCTTAGTCGGGGGCAAAGATACGCAGTATTTT. It codes for CASSLVGGKDTQYF. Supplemented by reference TRBV13 and TRBJ2-3, the full variable domain reads AAGVIQSPRHLIKEKRETATLKCYPIPRHDTVYWYQQGPGQDPQFLISFYEKMQSDKGSIPDRFSAQQFSDYHSELNMSSLELGDSALYFCASSLVGGKDTQYFGPGTRLTVL.

Only a few counts were recorded for this clonotype. This CDR3 is CASSPVPEYEQYF. In DNA form, the CDR3 reads TGTGCCAGCAGTCCAGTCCCTGAGTACGAGCAGTACTTC. J is TRBJ2-7 and V is TRBV7-6; D gene ambiguous. Per germline, CDR1 SGHVS and CDR2 FNYEAQ. The CDR3 is 13 amino acids. Deletions cut 6 bases from V and 4 bases from J, with 13 bases between.

This clonotype was recorded a few times. J is TRBJ2-7 and V is TRBV6-2 or TRBV6-3, with D unresolved. CDR1 and CDR2 from the germline V gene are MNHEY and SVGEGT. The CDR3 spans 13 residues. V was trimmed by 9 bases and J by 2 bases, leaving 14 bases between them. The DNA for the CDR3 is TGTGCCAGTCGTATGGGGATACCCTACGAGCAGTACGTC. As protein: CASRMGIPYEQYV.

V is TRBV3-1 and J is TRBJ2-6; 8 bases are shared with TRBD1. CDR3 size: 21 residues. V dropped 4 bases and J dropped 4; count of bases not matched to a gene: 21. The germline gives CDR1 LGHDT, CDR2 YNNKEL (reference sequence). The CDR3: CASSLKRIGTGTPGGANVLTF. In nucleotides, the CDR3 is TGTGCCAGCAGCCTTAAAAGGATAGGGACAGGAACCCCTGGAGGGGCCAACGTCCTGACTTTC.

A word on this clonotype: One end of the junction is discordant with germline, which a read error may explain. The genes are TRBV18 and TRBJ1-2; possible D gene TRBD1, 5 bases. Germline CDR1 reads KGHSH; CDR2 reads LQKENI. The CDR3 has 13 residues. The CDR3 DNA sequence: TGTGCCAGCGCACCCCCCTGGGGGTGGGGCTACACCTTC. Translation: CASAPPWGWGYTF.

The rearrangement uses TRBV11-3 and TRBJ2-1, with 10 bases identical to TRBD2. The J segment lost 9 bases and the V segment lost 1 base, leaving 6 bases of the junction unmatched. Germline V gives CDR1 SGHNT, CDR2 YENEEA. This CDR3 has 15 amino acids. The CDR3 bases are TGTGCCAGCAGCTTAGGGTCTAGCGGGGGCTTTGAGCAGTTCTTC. Translating it yields CASSLGSSGGFEQFF.

This clonotype was counted between two and nine times. V usage is TRBV10-3 and J usage is TRBJ1-1; no reliable D call. The germline V gene has CDR1 ENHRY and CDR2 SYGVKD. There are 16 residues in the CDR3. With 3 bases removed from V and 2 bases from J, the gap between germline ends came to 16 bases. For the CDR3, the DNA is TGTGCCATCAGTGACCCCGCTGGAACACCCAACACTGAAGCTTTCTTT. It encodes CAISDPAGTPNTEAFF.

This clonotype was picked up a small number of times. The chain has TRBV6-1 and TRBJ2-3; 7 positions match TRBD1. V lost 4 bases, J lost 0 bases, and 7 bases stayed unmatched. The CDR3 spans 16 residues. Germline V gives CDR1 MNHNS, CDR2 SASEGT. For the CDR3, the DNA is TGTGCCAGCAGTGGCGACAGGGTGGGGAGCACAGATACGCAGTATTTT. Protein product: CASSGDRVGSTDTQYF.

This clonotype was detected only a few times. This chain uses TRBV14 with TRBJ1-1; D unresolved. CDR3 size: 15 residues. Germline assignment: CDR1 SGHDN and CDR2 FVKESK. Trimming cost V 0 bases and J 5 bases, with 13 bases left between them. The CDR3 spells CASSQEWGLRTEAFF. The CDR3 DNA reads as TGTGCCAGCAGCCAAGAATGGGGTTTGAGGACTGAAGCTTTCTTT.

Only a few counts were recorded for this clonotype. Written as DNA, the CDR3 is TGTGCCAGCAGTCAGGGGAAGCAGTTCTTC. The encoded protein is CASSQGKQFF. The chain employs TRBV28 and TRBJ2-1; tentative D call: TRBD1 (6 bases). The ends were cut back, 5 bases at V and 11 bases at J, with 7 bases in the middle. Germline CDR1 and CDR2: MDHEN and SYDVKM. The CDR3 length is 10 residues.

This clonotype was seen a few times. The V call is TRBV4-1, the J call TRBJ2-1; no firm D call. The V gene's germline CDR1 is MGHRA and CDR2 YSYEKL. The CDR3 runs to 15 residues. The germline V and J ends were trimmed by 4 bases and 5 bases, with 15 bases remaining between them. CDR3 sequence (DNA): TGCGCCAGCAGCCCGGAATCAAGGATAAACAATGAGCAGTTCTTC. Translation: CASSPESRINNEQFF.

This clonotype was observed many times. The chain carries TRBV7-2 and TRBJ1-2, with D possibly being TRBD1 (5 bases). CDR1 is SGHTA, CDR2 FQGNSA, per germline. This CDR3 contains 15 residues. V was shortened by 5 bases and J by 0 bases, with 13 bases between the two germline ends. Written as DNA, the CDR3 is TGTGCCAGCAGCACCCGACAGAAACCTAACTATGGCTACACCTTC. As protein: CASSTRQKPNYGYTF.

This clonotype was counted a few times. This rearrangement joins TRBV27 to TRBJ1-1; 11 positions agree with TRBD1. The junction had 6 bases not matched to a gene; V was cut back by 2 bases and J by 4 bases. The V gene's germline CDR1 is MNHEY and CDR2 SMNVEV (reference sequence). The CDR3 totals 16 residues. As DNA, the CDR3 is TGTGCCAGCAGTTTAGGACAGGGGGCGCTTGGCACTGAAGCTTTCTTT. Translated, it gives CASSLGQGALGTEAFF.

The chain recombines TRBV9 with TRBJ1-1, with TRBD1 identical over 10 bases. The germline CDR1 and CDR2 sequences are SGDLS and YYNGEE. The CDR3 contains 14 residues. V dropped 3 bases and J dropped 4; count of bases not matched to a gene: 3. CDR3 residues: CASSDRTGGTEAFF. The CDR3 nucleotides are TGTGCCAGCAGCGACCGGACAGGGGGCACTGAAGCTTTCTTT.

Remarks on this clonotype: A much larger clone differs from this one at a single base, so this may be a read error. The J gene is TRBJ2-6, the V gene TRBV6-8, with no clear D. The CDR3 length is 16 residues. CDR1 is MNHGY, CDR2 SAAAGT, per germline. The CDR3 nucleotides are TGTGCCGGCAGTTACGGCCGTCCCTCTGGGGCCAACGTCCTGACTTTC. Its protein is CAGSYGRPSGANVLTF.

This rearrangement joins TRBV7-9 to TRBJ1-2; D is uncertain. Trimming stripped 5 bases from V and 0 bases from J, with 10 bases between. The V gene's germline CDR1 is SEHNR and CDR2 FQNEAQ (reference sequence). The CDR3 extends over 14 amino acids. Here the CDR3 DNA reads TGTGCCAGCAGCCCTGCCGGGCCTAACTATGGCTACACCTTC. It yields the protein CASSPAGPNYGYTF.

V usage is TRBV7-9 and J usage is TRBJ2-1; D is unresolved. CDR3 length: 14 residues. Germline CDR1 and CDR2: SEHNR and FQNEAQ (reference sequence). The germline V and J ends were trimmed by 5 bases and 3 bases, with 11 bases remaining between them. The CDR3 DNA sequence: TGTGCCAGCAGCCCCACACTGAACTACAATGAGCAGTTCTTC. It yields the protein CASSPTLNYNEQFF. Variable domain in full (rest from reference TRBV7-9 and TRBJ2-1): DTGVSQNPRHKITKRGQNVTFRCDPISEHNRLYWYRQTLGQGPEFLTYFQNEAQLEKSRLLSDRFSAERPKGSFSTLEIQRTEQGDSAMYLCASSPTLNYNEQFFGPGTRLTVL.

On this clonotype itself: The junction departs from germline at one end; a sequencing error may be responsible. V and J are TRBV7-9 and TRBJ2-6; TRBD1 is a possible D gene (6 bases). CDR1 and CDR2 (germline): SEHNR, FQNEAQ (reference sequence). CDR3 length: 18 amino acids. The CDR3 sequence is CANSAQGGARSGANVLTF. In DNA form, the CDR3 reads TGTGCCAACAGCGCCCAAGGGGGAGCTCGGTCTGGGGCCAACGTCCTGACTTTC.